These T cell receptor beta chains were read from a single sample in a study of cytomegalovirus exposure and HLA in healthy donors. The repertoire was sequenced with immunoSEQ multiplex PCR; TCRdb's copy has only in-frame clones and lacks some. The data show about 78,000 clones, less than 75% seen once. Sequencing was done on a sample of PBMCs. All receptors derive from a man aged 30 to 39 in good health and CMV-seropositive. The CDR3 runs from the conserved cysteine through the conserved F or W. Each record gives: CDR3 protein, V gene, J gene.

CASSQEVFDRKAFF,TRBV4-2,TRBJ1-1
CASRPNLAGGTGELFF,TRBV7-7,TRBJ2-2
CASSQDPGLTSTDTQYF,TRBV4-3,TRBJ2-3
CASSLEGTGDFYGYTF,TRBV7-3,TRBJ1-2
CSAGNQGEAFF,TRBV29-1,TRBJ1-1
CASSPPEASNTGELFF,TRBV5-1,TRBJ2-2
CASSEQGNQETQYF,TRBV2,TRBJ2-5
CASSSTGTGAAEAFF,TRBV19,TRBJ1-1
CASSLASGGTSYEQYF,TRBV7-9,TRBJ2-7
CASSEAGGQILETQYF,TRBV6-1,TRBJ2-5
CASSQRGNGYTF,TRBV9,TRBJ1-2
CASSLSRLAGIVDTQYF,TRBV5-8,TRBJ2-3
CASSQDPTGLSYEQYF,TRBV4-2,TRBJ2-7
CASSLADQGIYGYTF,TRBV5-5,TRBJ1-2
CASSLTGGNSGNTIYF,TRBV7-2,TRBJ1-3
CASSPTPGGGEQYF,TRBV18,NA
CAGPHTGRDLSYEQYF,TRBV9,TRBJ2-7
CASSLVGGAADTQYF,TRBV7-6,TRBJ2-3
CASSSGGMGNIQYF,TRBV7-3,TRBJ2-4
CASYDSGSSYEQYF,TRBV14,TRBJ2-7
CASSLDRTSEQYF,TRBV7-3,TRBJ2-7
CASSFYRGRNEQFF,TRBV27,TRBJ2-1
CAWSAGHSNQPQHF,TRBV30,TRBJ1-5
CASSTSGGSSYEQYF,TRBV18,TRBJ2-7
CASSLEIDSGEKLFF,TRBV5-4,TRBJ1-4
CSVDRSGSNEQFF,TRBV29-1,TRBJ2-1
CASSLAIGQQETQYF,TRBV7-2,TRBJ2-5
CAWSALPNQGADTGELFF,TRBV30,TRBJ2-2